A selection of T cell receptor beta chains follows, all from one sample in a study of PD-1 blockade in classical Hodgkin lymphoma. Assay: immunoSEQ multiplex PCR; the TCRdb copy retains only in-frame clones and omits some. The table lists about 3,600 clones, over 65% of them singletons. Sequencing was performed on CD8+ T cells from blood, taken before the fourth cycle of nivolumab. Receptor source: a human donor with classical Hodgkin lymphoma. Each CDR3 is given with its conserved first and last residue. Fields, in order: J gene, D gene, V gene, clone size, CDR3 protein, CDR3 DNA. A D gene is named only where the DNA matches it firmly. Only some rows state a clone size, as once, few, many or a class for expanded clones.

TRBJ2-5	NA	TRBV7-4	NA	CASSFFQEAETQYF	TGTGCCAGCAGCTTCTTTCAAGAAGCGGAGACCCAGTACTTC
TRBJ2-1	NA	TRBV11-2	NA	CASSHGTATWENEQFF	TGTGCCAGCAGCCACGGGACGGCTACATGGGAGAATGAGCAGTTCTTC
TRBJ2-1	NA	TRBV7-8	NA	CASSFREHNEQFF	TGTGCCAGCAGCTTTAGGGAGCACAATGAGCAGTTCTTC
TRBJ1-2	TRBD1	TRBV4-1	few	CASSQDRDRGFYGYTF	TGCGCCAGCAGCCAAGACCGGGACAGGGGATTCTATGGCTACACCTTC
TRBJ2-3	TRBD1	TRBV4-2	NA	CASSQEGGQGADTQYF	TGTGCCAGCAGCCAAGAAGGGGGACAGGGGGCAGATACGCAGTATTTT
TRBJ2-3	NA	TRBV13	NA	CASSSAPDTQYF	TGTGCCAGCAGCTCAGCCCCAGATACGCAGTATTTT
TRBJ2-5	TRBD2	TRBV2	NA	CASSRLAGVNGETQYF	TGTGCCAGCAGTCGCTTAGCGGGAGTAAATGGGGAGACCCAGTACTTC
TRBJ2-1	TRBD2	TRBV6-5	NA	CASSSSLAGGRNEQFF	TGTGCCAGCAGTTCTTCCTTAGCGGGAGGGCGAAATGAGCAGTTCTTC
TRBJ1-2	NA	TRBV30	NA	CAWSVGTPDYGYTF	TGTGCCTGGAGTGTAGGGACTCCCGACTATGGCTACACCTTC
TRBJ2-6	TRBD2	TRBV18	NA	CASSGERDLQSRANVLTF	TGTGCCAGCTCAGGGGAGCGGGACTTACAAAGTCGGGCCAACGTCCTGACTTTC
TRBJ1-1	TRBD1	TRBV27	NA	CASSLSGTGGSEAFF	TGTGCCAGCAGTTTATCGGGGACAGGGGGCAGCGAGGCTTTCTTT
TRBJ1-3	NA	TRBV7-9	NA	CASSTSGGAAWGNTIYF	TGTGCCAGCAGCACTAGTGGGGGGGCTGCCTGGGGAAACACCATATATTTT
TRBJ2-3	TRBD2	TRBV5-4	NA	CASSLYTSGSTDTQYF	TGTGCCAGCAGCTTATACACTAGCGGGAGCACAGATACGCAGTATTTT
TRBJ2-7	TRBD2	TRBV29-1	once	CSVEDLQAGVYEQYF	TGCAGCGTTGAAGATTTGCAGGCGGGAGTCTACGAGCAGTACTTC
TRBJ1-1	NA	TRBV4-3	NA	CASSQDKGGPEAFF	TGCGCCAGCAGCCAAGATAAGGGGGGCCCTGAAGCTTTCTTT
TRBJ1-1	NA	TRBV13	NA	CASSGGLNTEAFF	TGTGCCAGCAGTGGGGGATTGAACACTGAAGCTTTCTTT
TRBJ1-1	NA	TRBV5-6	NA	CASSLGEAEAFF	TGTGCCAGCAGCTTGGGGGAGGCTGAAGCTTTCTTT
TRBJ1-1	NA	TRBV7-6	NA	CASSLEIWGGNTEAFF	TGTGCCAGCAGCTTAGAAATATGGGGGGGGAACACTGAAGCTTTCTTT
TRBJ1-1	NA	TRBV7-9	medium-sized	CASSLAEGMNTEAFF	TGTGCCAGCAGCTTAGCGGAAGGAATGAACACTGAAGCTTTCTTT
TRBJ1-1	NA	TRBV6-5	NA	CASSYGRRLNTEAFF	TGTGCCAGCAGTTACGGTAGGCGGTTGAACACTGAAGCTTTCTTT
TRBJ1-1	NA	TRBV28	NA	CASSFLGQTEAFF	TGTGCCAGCAGTTTTCTTGGGCAGACTGAAGCTTTCTTT
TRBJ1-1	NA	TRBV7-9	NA	CASSPQGYNTEAFF	TGTGCCAGCAGCCCCCAGGGATACAACACTGAAGCTTTCTTT
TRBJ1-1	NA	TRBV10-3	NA	CAISEEVQGTEAFF	TGTGCCATCAGTGAGGAGGTACAGGGCACTGAAGCTTTCTTT
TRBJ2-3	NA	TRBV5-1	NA	CASSLAPRVFGTDTQYF	TGCGCCAGCAGCTTGGCACCCAGGGTTTTTGGCACAGATACGCAGTATTTT
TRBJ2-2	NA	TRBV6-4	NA	CASTAPNTGELFF	TGTGCCAGCACGGCACCGAACACCGGGGAGCTGTTTTTT